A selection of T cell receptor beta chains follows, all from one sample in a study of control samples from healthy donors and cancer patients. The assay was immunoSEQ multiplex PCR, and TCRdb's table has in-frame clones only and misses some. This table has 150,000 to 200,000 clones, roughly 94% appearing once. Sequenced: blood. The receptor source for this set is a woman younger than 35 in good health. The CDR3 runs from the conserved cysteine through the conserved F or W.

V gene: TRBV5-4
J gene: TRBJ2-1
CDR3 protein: CASSPGLVGDEQFF

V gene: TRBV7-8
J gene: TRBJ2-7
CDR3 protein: CASSLGGNSYEQYF

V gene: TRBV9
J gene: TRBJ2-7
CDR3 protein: CASSVEGLGYEQYF

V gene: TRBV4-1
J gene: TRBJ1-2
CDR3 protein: CASSQERGRHGYTF

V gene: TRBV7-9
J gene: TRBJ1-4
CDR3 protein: CASSLRGGEKLFF

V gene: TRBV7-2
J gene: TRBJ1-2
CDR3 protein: CASSSSLTPNYGYTF

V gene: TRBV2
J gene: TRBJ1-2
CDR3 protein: CASSLTGTYGYTF

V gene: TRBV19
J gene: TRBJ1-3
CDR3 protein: CASSIPRLSSGNTIYF

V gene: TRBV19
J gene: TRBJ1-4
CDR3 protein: CASSEGIGEKLFF

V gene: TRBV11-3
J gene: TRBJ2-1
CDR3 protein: CASSSGLEGNEQFF

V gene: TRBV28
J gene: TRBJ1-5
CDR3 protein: CASSLVGQPQHF

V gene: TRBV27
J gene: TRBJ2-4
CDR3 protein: CASSSGATVGIQYF

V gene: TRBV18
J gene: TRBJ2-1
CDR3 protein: CASSPTGLAGENEQFF

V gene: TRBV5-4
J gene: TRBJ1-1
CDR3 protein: CASSPVPGESEAFF

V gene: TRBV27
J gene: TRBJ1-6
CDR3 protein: CASRTYQRSSYNSPLHF

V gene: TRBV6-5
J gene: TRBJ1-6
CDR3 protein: CASNGQGGNSPLHF

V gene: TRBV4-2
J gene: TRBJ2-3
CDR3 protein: CASSQDYGLAGLHTQYF

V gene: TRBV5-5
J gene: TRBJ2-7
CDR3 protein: CASSSGRENYEQYF

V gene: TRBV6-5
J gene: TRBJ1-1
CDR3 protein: CASSYPRNGANTEAFF

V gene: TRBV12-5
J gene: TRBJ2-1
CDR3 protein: CASGLPLLPGQAGYNEQFF

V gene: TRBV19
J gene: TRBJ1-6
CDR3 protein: CASSPGGQGLGPLHF

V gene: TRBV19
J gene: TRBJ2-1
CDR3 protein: CASGSTAYNEQFF

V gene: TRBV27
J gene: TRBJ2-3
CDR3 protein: CASSPGLAGGADTQYF

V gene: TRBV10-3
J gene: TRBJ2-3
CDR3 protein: CAISGIGREGTDTQYF

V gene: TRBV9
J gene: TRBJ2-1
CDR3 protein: CASSGLQGSLFF

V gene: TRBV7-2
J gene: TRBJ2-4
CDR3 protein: CASSFQPSRNIQYF

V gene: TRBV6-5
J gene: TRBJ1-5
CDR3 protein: CASRGGSSNQPQHF

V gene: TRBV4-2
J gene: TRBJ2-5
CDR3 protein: CASSQDGTSGSETQYF

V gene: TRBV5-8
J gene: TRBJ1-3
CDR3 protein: CVTTWRIHSSGNTIYF

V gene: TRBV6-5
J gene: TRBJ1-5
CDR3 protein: CASDLTVNSNQPQHF

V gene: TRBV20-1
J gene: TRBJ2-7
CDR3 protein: CSAGQPYEQYF

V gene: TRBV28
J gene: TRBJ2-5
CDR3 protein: CASSFLARWGYQETQYF

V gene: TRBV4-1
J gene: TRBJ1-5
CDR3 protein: CASSQDLQGFQPQHF

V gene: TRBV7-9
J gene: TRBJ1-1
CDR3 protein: CASSLVATGRTEAFF

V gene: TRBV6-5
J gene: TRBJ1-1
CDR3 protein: CASVSGQGLATEAFF

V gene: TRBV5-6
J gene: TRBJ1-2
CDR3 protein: CASSLERAGLSPIYGYTF

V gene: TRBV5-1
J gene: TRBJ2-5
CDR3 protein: CASSLEPQSRGLADFQETQYF

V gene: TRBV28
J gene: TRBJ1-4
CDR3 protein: CASTLRGGRLGSNEKLFF

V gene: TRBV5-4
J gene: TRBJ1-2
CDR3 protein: CASSPSISNYGYTF

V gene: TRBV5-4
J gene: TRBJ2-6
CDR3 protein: CASSLDRGAGANVLTF

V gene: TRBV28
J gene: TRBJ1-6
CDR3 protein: CASSLPYGTTTSSYNSPLHF

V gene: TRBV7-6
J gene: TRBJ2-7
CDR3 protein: CASSPFGSYEQYF

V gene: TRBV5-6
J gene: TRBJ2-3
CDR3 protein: CASSRPSGRITSTDTQYF